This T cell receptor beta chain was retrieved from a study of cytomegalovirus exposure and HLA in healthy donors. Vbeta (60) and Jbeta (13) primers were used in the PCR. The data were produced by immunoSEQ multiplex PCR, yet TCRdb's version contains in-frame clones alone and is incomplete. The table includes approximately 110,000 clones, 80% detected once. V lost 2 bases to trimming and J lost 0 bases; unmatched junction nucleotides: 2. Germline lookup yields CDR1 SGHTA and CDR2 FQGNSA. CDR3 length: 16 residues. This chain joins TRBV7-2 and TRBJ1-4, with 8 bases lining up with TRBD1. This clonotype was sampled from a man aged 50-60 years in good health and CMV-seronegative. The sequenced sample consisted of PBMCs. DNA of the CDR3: TGTGCCAGCAGCTTACAGGGGGCAGCAACTAATGAAAAACTGTTTTTT. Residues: CASSLQGAATNEKLFF.